The present entry profiles one T cell receptor (beta chain) with its context. Its antigen is unidentified. This record comes from a study of T cell responses to AZD1222 COVID-19 vaccine. Notes on the study in general: Dominant at 160-218 and 743-854, vaccine-associated CD4 TCRs also spanned spike. Among the donors, most were white British and more were female, and clonal diversity was possibly underestimated. The study sampled repertoires only after the peak T cell response.

This table comes from immunoSEQ multiplex PCR, and its TCRdb copy is limited to in-frame clones, with some not included. The data show some 79,000 clones, roughly 85% seen once. From germline, CDR1 is SGHVS and CDR2 FNYEAQ. The CDR3 loop spans 15 amino acids. V lost 5 bases, J lost 2 bases, and 6 bases stayed unmatched. This receptor was obtained from an adult who received the AZD1222 COVID-19 vaccine. This rearrangement joins TRBV7-6 to TRBJ1-1, with TRBD1 matching 9 bases. The sample was peripheral blood, taken 28 days after the second AZD1222 dose. DNA of the CDR3: TGTGCCAGCAGCCCCGGGACAGGGTTAAACACTGAAGCTTTCTTT. Protein product: CASSPGTGLNTEAFF. Based on the CDR3 plus reference TRBV7-6 and TRBJ1-1, the full variable domain is GAGVSQSPRYKVTKRGQDVALRCDPISGHVSLYWYRQALGQGPEFLTYFNYEAQQDKSGLPNDRFSAERPEGSISTLTIQRTEQRDSAMYRCASSPGTGLNTEAFFGQGTRLTVV.